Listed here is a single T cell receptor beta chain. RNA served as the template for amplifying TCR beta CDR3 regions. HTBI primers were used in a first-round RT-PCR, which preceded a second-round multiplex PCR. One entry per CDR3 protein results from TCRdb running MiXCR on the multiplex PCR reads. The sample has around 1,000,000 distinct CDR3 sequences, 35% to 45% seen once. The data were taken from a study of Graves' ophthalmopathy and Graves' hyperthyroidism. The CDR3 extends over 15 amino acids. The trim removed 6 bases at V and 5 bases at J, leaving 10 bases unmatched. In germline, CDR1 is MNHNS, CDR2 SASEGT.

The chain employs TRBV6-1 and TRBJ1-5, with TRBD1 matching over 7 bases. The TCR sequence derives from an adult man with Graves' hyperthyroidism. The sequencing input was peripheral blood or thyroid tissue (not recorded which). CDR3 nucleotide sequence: TGTGCCAGCAGCCCACGGGAGACAGGGTATCAGCCCCAGCATTTT. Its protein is CASSPRETGYQPQHF.